The 5 T cell receptor beta chains presented below share a single source sample, sequenced in a study of response to subunit inactivated influenza vaccine. TCRdb independently ran MiXCR on the RT-PCR reads; one entry per CDR3 protein. Among a few hundred thousand distinct CDR3 sequences listed, 9.5% to 13% were seen once. This specimen was PBMCs from blood, taken 40 to 50 days after vaccination. The source is a man in his forties or fifties who received an inactivated influenza vaccine.

The gene calls are TRBV3-1 and TRBJ2-1; D is unclear. V dropped 10 bases and J dropped 7 bases, with 11 bases sitting between them. Per the germline V gene, CDR1 is LGHDT and CDR2 is YNNKEL (reference sequence). CDR3 size: 11 residues. The CDR3 coding sequence is TGTGCCACCGCCGCTGGGAATGAGCAGTTCTTC. Translated, it gives CATAAGNEQFF.

The V gene is TRBV29-1, the J gene TRBJ2-6; D is perhaps TRBD1 (5 bases). CDR3 length equals 17 residues. Germline V gives CDR1 SQVTM, CDR2 ANQGSEA. Trimming shortened V by 0 bases and J by 12 bases, and 24 bases separated the two germline ends. As DNA, the CDR3 is TGCAGCGTTGAAGAAGTCGACCGCCCAGGGTCGTATTCCGTCCTGACTTTC. The encoded protein is CSVEEVDRPGSYSVLTF.

This clonotype was found a few times. The V call is TRBV29-1, the J call TRBJ2-1; 7 bases line up with TRBD2. Trimming at V came to 3 bases and at J to 10 bases, leaving 21 bases not matched to a gene. From germline, CDR1 is SQVTM and CDR2 ANQGSEA. The CDR3 length is 17 residues. The CDR3 here is CSVERAVGGLSPREQFF. CDR3 coding DNA: TGCAGCGTTGAGCGTGCCGTTGGGGGACTATCCCCGAGGGAGCAGTTCTTC.

This clonotype was counted only a few times. CDR3 loop: CASRSGRLEQFF. CDR3 nucleotides: TGTGCCAGCAGGTCGGGTCGACTTGAGCAGTTCTTC. The chain uses TRBV7-9 and TRBJ2-1; unclear D gene. Trimming took 6 bases from V and 9 from J, leaving 12 bases between them. This CDR3 contains 12 residues. The germline gives CDR1 SEHNR, CDR2 FQNEAQ (reference sequence).

This clonotype was seen only a few times. One junction end does not reproduce the germline sequence, and a read error may be involved. The chain employs TRBV7-2 and TRBJ1-1, with unresolved D. The CDR3 loop spans 14 amino acids. Germline-derived CDR1 and CDR2 are SGHTA and FQGNSA. CDR3 sequence (DNA): TGTGCCAGCAGCTTAGAGCGGCTGAACGCTGAAGCTTTCTTT. Residues: CASSLERLNAEAFF.